Shown below are 25 T cell receptor beta chains from a single sample sequenced in a study of cytomegalovirus exposure and HLA in healthy donors. Researchers ran the PCR with 60 Vbeta and 13 Jbeta primers. The repertoire was sequenced with immunoSEQ multiplex PCR; TCRdb's copy has only in-frame clones and lacks some. The repertoire holds around 190,000 clones, with 75% to 85% as singletons. Source material: PBMCs. Source of these receptors: a girl aged 2-10 years in good health and CMV-seropositive.

This rearrangement joins TRBV6-1 to TRBJ2-3; 14 bases match TRBD2. With 2 bases clipped from V and 4 bases from J, the junction kept 8 bases outside the gene matches. There are 18 residues in the CDR3. The V gene's germline CDR1 is MNHNS and CDR2 SASEGT. In DNA form, the CDR3 reads TGTGCCAGCAGTGAAAGGGGACTAGCGGGAGTTGGCGCAGATACGCAGTATTTT. This gives the protein CASSERGLAGVGADTQYF.

The CDR3 protein is CASSLFSGFNGYTF. The CDR3 DNA follows: TGTGCCAGCAGTTTATTTTCAGGGTTTAATGGCTACACCTTC. The rearrangement joins TRBV28 to TRBJ1-2; D might be TRBD1 (5 bases). Germline CDR1 and CDR2: MDHEN and SYDVKM. Trimming cost V 1 base and J 6 bases, with 12 bases left between them. The CDR3 sequence is 14 residues long.

The chain joins TRBV7-9 to TRBJ2-6; D gene uncertain. This CDR3 is built from 13 residues. V was shortened by 6 bases and J by 6 bases, with 9 bases between the two germline ends. Germline lookup yields CDR1 SEHNR and CDR2 FQNEAQ (reference sequence). CDR3 in DNA: TGTGCCAGCAGTCCCCCTCTGGCCAACGTCCTGACTTTC. Encoded protein: CASSPPLANVLTF.

This clone was counted a few times. As DNA, the CDR3 is TGCGCCAGCAGCTCAGGGAACTATGGCTACACCTTC. It yields the protein CASSSGNYGYTF. This chain connects TRBV5-1 to TRBJ1-2; D is possibly TRBD1 (5 bases). Germline loops: CDR1 SGHRS, CDR2 YFSETQ. The CDR3 sequence is 12 residues long. Trimming took off 3 bases at V and 2 bases at J, with 5 bases between the two ends. Supplemented by reference TRBV5-1 and TRBJ1-2, the full variable domain reads KAGVTQTPRYLIKTRGQQVTLSCSPISGHRSVSWYQQTPGQGLQFLFEYFSETQRNKGNFPGRFSGRQFSNSRSEMNVSTLELGDSALYLCASSSGNYGYTFGSGTRLTVV.

The V and J genes are TRBV6-4 and TRBJ1-1; the D is unclear. The CDR3 has 13 amino acids. The germline V gene has CDR1 MRHNA and CDR2 SNTAGT. Trimming took 3 bases from V and 5 from J, leaving 10 bases between them. The CDR3 DNA sequence: TGTGCCAGCAGTGAGACTAGAGGGACTGAAGCTTTCTTT. This codes for CASSETRGTEAFF.

This sequence joins TRBV7-3 and TRBJ1-3; 7 positions match TRBD1. Germline-derived CDR1 and CDR2 are SGHTA and FQGTGA. There are 13 residues in the CDR3. With V trimmed by 8 bases and J by 3 bases, 4 bases remained unmatched. Written as DNA, the CDR3 is TGTGCCAGCGCACAGGGGAATGGAAACACCATATATTTT. Protein sequence: CASAQGNGNTIYF.

The chain combines TRBV30 with TRBJ1-1, with TRBD1 as a possible D gene (6 bases). The CDR3 runs 11 residues. CDR1 and CDR2 (germline): GTSNPN, SVGIG (reference sequence). CDR3 residues: CADRSNTEAFF. CDR3 bases: TGTGCAGACAGGAGCAACACTGAAGCTTTCTTT.

This clone showed up just a few times. The chain has TRBV9 and TRBJ1-4; possible D gene TRBD1, 5 bases. The germline CDR1 and CDR2 sequences are SGDLS and YYNGEE. V gave up 4 bases and J gave up 2 bases, with 9 bases separating them. The CDR3 extends over 14 amino acids. CDR3 loop: CASSLGGTNEKLFF. In DNA, the CDR3 is TGTGCCAGCAGCCTGGGGGGGACTAATGAAAAACTGTTTTTT.

V usage is TRBV5-1 and J usage is TRBJ2-1; D is unresolved. The CDR3 is 12 amino acids. Germline V gene data show CDR1 as SGHRS and CDR2 as YFSETQ. The V gene lost 6 bases and the J gene lost 4 bases, with 8 bases spanning the gap. CDR3: CASTTLYNEQFF. The CDR3 nucleotides are TGCGCCAGCACCACATTGTACAATGAGCAGTTCTTC.

The genes are TRBV7-2 and TRBJ2-1, with TRBD2 matching 9 bases. Losses at the gene ends were 1 base for V and 4 bases for J; bases not matched to a gene: 2. The length of the CDR3 is 15 residues. CDR1 and CDR2 from the germline V gene are SGHTA and FQGNSA. CDR3 region: CASSLGTSVYNEQFF. The CDR3 DNA reads TGTGCCAGCAGCTTAGGGACTAGCGTTTACAATGAGCAGTTCTTC.

The sample holds one count of this clone. CDR3 in amino acids: CASSLFPGGIYEQYF. The CDR3 bases are TGCGCCAGCAGCTTGTTTCCGGGAGGAATCTACGAGCAGTACTTC. This chain uses TRBV5-1 with TRBJ2-5; 7 bases match TRBD2. The last part of the DNA fits TRBJ2-7 better; the J call may be wrong. The CDR3 is 15 amino acids. From germline, CDR1 is SGHRS and CDR2 YFSETQ.

The chain has TRBV7-9 and TRBJ2-1; 8 positions match TRBD2. V was clipped by 5 bases and J by 7 bases; unmatched bases: 10. Germline V lookup: CDR1 SEHNR, CDR2 FQNEAQ (reference sequence). The CDR3 totals 15 residues. The CDR3 sequence: CASSPGGGRPNEQFF. The CDR3 DNA sequence: TGTGCCAGCAGCCCCGGCGGGGGGCGCCCGAATGAGCAGTTCTTC.

The V call is TRBV30, the J call TRBJ2-1; TRBD2 is a possible D gene (6 bases). Per the germline V gene, CDR1 is GTSNPN and CDR2 is SVGIG (reference sequence). The CDR3 sequence is 14 residues long. With 4 bases removed from V and 0 bases from J, the gap between germline ends came to 10 bases. The CDR3 region is CAWIGTLSYNEQFF. The CDR3 DNA reads TGTGCCTGGATCGGGACTCTCTCCTACAATGAGCAGTTCTTC.

CDR3 amino acids: CASSESPGGFTEAFF. CDR3 DNA: TGCGCCAGCAGTGAATCCCCAGGGGGCTTCACTGAAGCTTTCTTT. The chain carries TRBV10-2 and TRBJ1-1; 8 nucleotides match TRBD1. Trimming cost V 3 bases and J 4 bases; bases outside gene matches: 7. This CDR3 region has 15 residues. The V gene's germline CDR1 is WSHSY and CDR2 SAAADI.

The chain employs TRBV6-5 and TRBJ2-1, with 10 positions matching TRBD2. Germline loops: CDR1 MNHEY, CDR2 SVGAGI. The CDR3 is made up of 16 amino acids. The V and J ends lost 2 bases and 7 bases, in that order; junction bases with no gene match: 8. The CDR3 protein is CASSYERAGGGNEQFF. In DNA form, the CDR3 reads TGTGCCAGCAGTTACGAACGAGCGGGAGGGGGTAATGAGCAGTTCTTC.

The chain carries TRBV7-9 and TRBJ2-7; 7 nucleotides align to TRBD1. The junction had 6 bases not matched to a gene; V was cut back by 2 bases and J by 5 bases. The CDR3 is made up of 14 amino acids. Germline CDR1 reads SEHNR; CDR2 reads FQNEAQ (reference sequence). The CDR3 region is CASSLPGQVDEQYF. In DNA form, the CDR3 reads TGTGCCAGCAGCTTACCCGGACAGGTGGACGAGCAGTACTTC.

The V gene is TRBV30, the J gene TRBJ2-2, with TRBD1 identical over 11 bases. Germline values: CDR1 GTSNPN, CDR2 SVGIG (reference sequence). The CDR3 covers 16 residues. V lost 2 bases, J lost 4 bases, and 6 bases stayed unmatched. The CDR3 is CAWSLPGTGGTGELFF. CDR3 nucleotides: TGTGCCTGGAGTCTCCCCGGGACAGGGGGCACCGGGGAGCTGTTTTTT.

This sequence joins TRBV5-1 and TRBJ2-7; possibly TRBD2 for D (6 bases). Germline CDR1 and CDR2: SGHRS and YFSETQ. V shed 0 bases and J shed 7 bases, with 14 bases lying between them. The CDR3 covers 14 residues. The CDR3 DNA reads as TGCGCCAGCAGCTTGGCCCGGAGGGCTGGGGAGCAGTACTTC. Its translation is CASSLARRAGEQYF. Full variable domain (outside the CDR3, taken from reference TRBV5-1 and TRBJ2-7): KAGVTQTPRYLIKTRGQQVTLSCSPISGHRSVSWYQQTPGQGLQFLFEYFSETQRNKGNFPGRFSGRQFSNSRSEMNVSTLELGDSALYLCASSLARRAGEQYFGPGTRLTVT.

The V gene is TRBV28, the J gene TRBJ1-3; D perhaps matches TRBD1 (5 bases). V was pared by 3 bases and J by 0 bases, with 9 bases between. CDR1 MDHEN and CDR2 SYDVKM come from the germline V gene. The CDR3 spans 15 residues. CDR3 sequence: CASSFQGISGNTIYF. The CDR3 region has the DNA TGTGCCAGCAGTTTCCAGGGTATCTCTGGAAACACCATATATTTT. The full variable domain, with the rest looked up from reference TRBV28 and TRBJ1-3, is DVKVTQSSRYLVKRTGEKVFLECVQDMDHENMFWYRQDPGLGLRLIYFSYDVKMKEKGDIPEGYSVSREKKERFSLILESASTNQTSMYLCASSFQGISGNTIYFGEGSWLTVV.

The CDR3 DNA reads TGTGCCAGCCTCCTAAGGACATCCACCTACGAGCAGTACTTC. Protein product: CASLLRTSTYEQYF. The V gene is TRBV2, the J gene TRBJ2-7; a weak D match, TRBD1 (5 bases). The germline CDR1 and CDR2 sequences are SNHLY and FYNNEI. This CDR3 is built from 14 residues. The ends were cut back, 8 bases at V and 2 bases at J, with 16 bases in the middle.

The chain employs TRBV12-5 and TRBJ2-3, with TRBD2 matching 8 bases. Unmatched junction bases numbered 19, after V lost 2 bases and J lost 3 bases. Germline-derived CDR1 and CDR2 are LGHNT and FRNRAP. This CDR3 has 20 residues. Here the CDR3 reads CASGLPPTAGVFSITDTQYF. CDR3 sequence (DNA): TGTGCTAGTGGTTTGCCGCCGACAGCGGGAGTGTTCTCAATTACAGATACGCAGTATTTT.

The chain is built from TRBV6-1 and TRBJ2-1; 8 nucleotides line up with TRBD2. Germline CDR1 reads MNHNS; CDR2 reads SASEGT. This CDR3 spans 13 amino acids. J lost 7 bases, V lost 6 bases, and 5 bases had no gene match. This CDR3 reads CASSGTSFNEQFF. The CDR3 nucleotides read TGTGCCAGCAGCGGGACTAGTTTTAATGAGCAGTTCTTC.

There are a few counts of this clone. V usage is TRBV7-8 and J usage is TRBJ1-2; possible D gene TRBD1, 6 bases. The germline gives CDR1 SGHVS, CDR2 FQNEAQ. The CDR3 has 15 amino acids. Trimming stripped 5 bases from V and 5 bases from J, with 18 bases between. CDR3 in DNA: TGTGCCAGCAGCAGAGGCGAACCAGGGGATTATGGCTACACCTTC. Its protein is CASSRGEPGDYGYTF.

V gene TRBV19 combines with J gene TRBJ2-2; TRBD2 agrees at 8 bases. The germline V gene has CDR1 LNHDA and CDR2 SQIVND (reference sequence). V was pared by 1 base and J by 2 bases, with 3 bases of the junction left unmatched. The CDR3 is 16 amino acids. CDR3 bases: TGTGCCAGTAGTATAGCAGCGGGGGTAAACACCGGGGAGCTGTTTTTT. It yields the protein CASSIAAGVNTGELFF.

Only one count was recorded for this clone. The V call is TRBV6-5, the J call TRBJ2-7; 7 bases align to TRBD1. CDR3 size: 16 residues. The junction had 12 bases not matched to a gene; V was cut back by 2 bases and J by 5 bases. Germline V CDR1 and CDR2: MNHEY, SVGAGI. CDR3 in amino acids: CASSYGTERFGNEQYF. CDR3 bases: TGTGCCAGCAGTTACGGGACAGAGAGGTTCGGTAACGAGCAGTACTTC.